The 24 T cell receptor beta chains given below trace back to one sample, sequenced in a study of OX40 agonist ivuxolimab in advanced cancers. TCRdb keeps only in-frame clones here, not all; method: immunoSEQ multiplex PCR. The sample includes about 46,000 clones, 91% of them seen just once. The sequences come from CD4+ or CD8+ T cells sorted from blood, collected in a trial of the OX40 agonist ivuxolimab. These receptors came from an adult with an advanced solid tumor such as melanoma, head and neck, liver or kidney cancer.

This chain joins TRBV19 and TRBJ2-3; D is unresolved. There are 14 residues in the CDR3. Germline V gene lookup returns CDR1 LNHDA and CDR2 SQIVND (reference sequence). V was shortened by 0 bases and J by 2 bases, with 6 bases between the two germline ends. CDR3 nucleotide sequence: TGTGCCAGTAGTATAGAGGACGACACAGATACGCAGTATTTT. Its protein product is CASSIEDDTDTQYF.

The genes are TRBV4-1 and TRBJ2-1, with TRBD2 identical over 10 bases. CDR1 and CDR2 (germline): MGHRA, YSYEKL. The V and J ends lost 2 bases and 5 bases, in that order; junction bases with no gene match: 9. CDR3 size: 17 residues. DNA of the CDR3: TGCGCCAGCAGCCAAAAAAGCGGGGGGGACCTTCACAATGAGCAGTTCTTC. Translating it yields CASSQKSGGDLHNEQFF.

This chain links TRBV6-5 with TRBJ2-2; D gene uncertain. Trimming pared 6 bases from V and 4 bases from J, leaving 12 bases between. The length of the CDR3 is 14 residues. Germline V lookup: CDR1 MNHEY, CDR2 SVGAGI. In nucleotides, the CDR3 is TGTGCCAGCAGCCAAAGCCGGAGCACCGGGGAGCTGTTTTTT. Protein: CASSQSRSTGELFF.

The J gene is TRBJ2-1, the V gene TRBV6-1; D not resolved. Trimming left V 4 bases short and J 6 bases short, with 10 bases between. Germline CDR1 MNHNS, CDR2 SASEGT. This CDR3 is built from 13 residues. CDR3 DNA: TGTGCCAGCAGTGCCTTCGAGTTCAATGAGCAGTTCTTC. It translates to CASSAFEFNEQFF.

Within the sample, this clone is medium-sized. The chain joins TRBV27 to TRBJ2-4; 7 nucleotides match TRBD2. Germline CDR1 and CDR2: MNHEY and SMNVEV (reference sequence). This CDR3 is built from 15 residues. With 8 bases clipped from V and 1 base from J, the junction kept 8 bases outside the gene matches. Written as DNA, the CDR3 is TGTGCCAGCTCCCGGGACTATCTCGCCAAAAACATTCAGTACTTC. This codes for CASSRDYLAKNIQYF.

This rearrangement joins TRBV27 to TRBJ2-7, with 7 bases lining up with TRBD2. V shed 2 bases, J shed 2 bases, and the junction held 3 bases outside the gene matches. The CDR3 runs to 14 residues. Germline loops: CDR1 MNHEY, CDR2 SMNVEV (reference sequence). The CDR3 sequence: CASSLIGTTYEQYF. CDR3 sequence (DNA): TGTGCCAGCAGTTTAATCGGGACTACCTACGAGCAGTACTTC.

This rearrangement joins TRBV6-1 to TRBJ1-1, with D perhaps matching TRBD1 (6 bases). The CDR3 length is 13 residues. Germline V CDR1 and CDR2: MNHNS, SASEGT. V was pared by 5 bases and J by 10 bases, with 17 bases between. CDR3 protein: CASSHTGFPGAFF. The CDR3, as DNA: TGTGCCAGCAGTCATACAGGGTTTCCTGGAGCTTTCTTT.

The chain has TRBV4-3 and TRBJ1-2; D is uncertain. The germline V and J ends were trimmed by 2 bases and 1 base, with 14 bases remaining between them. Germline V gene data show CDR1 as LGHNA and CDR2 as YSLEER. This CDR3 is built from 16 residues. The CDR3 spells CASSQSTGEYNYGYTF. In nucleotides, the CDR3 is TGCGCCAGCAGCCAATCGACTGGAGAATATAACTATGGCTACACCTTC.

V and J are TRBV5-6 and TRBJ1-2, with D unclear. This CDR3 spans 13 amino acids. The germline gives CDR1 SGHDT, CDR2 YYEEEE. V lost 2 bases, J lost 7 bases, and 12 bases lay in between. The CDR3 sequence is CASSLGSTSGYTF. Here the CDR3 DNA reads TGTGCCAGCAGCTTAGGGAGCACGTCTGGCTACACCTTC.

This clone has only one observation. This sequence joins TRBV27 and TRBJ1-1, with D uncertain. CDR3 length: 12 amino acids. V dropped 8 bases and J dropped 4 bases, with 11 bases sitting between them. Germline V gene data show CDR1 as MNHEY and CDR2 as SMNVEV (reference sequence). The CDR3 protein is CASGGLGTEAFF. The DNA for the CDR3 is TGTGCCAGCGGAGGGCTTGGCACTGAAGCTTTCTTT.

The V and J genes are TRBV19 and TRBJ2-7, with TRBD2 matching over 7 bases. After removal of 6 bases from V and 6 bases from J, the junction contained 8 bases not matched to a gene. The CDR3 runs 13 residues. The germline gives CDR1 LNHDA, CDR2 SQIVND (reference sequence). The CDR3 nucleotides are TGTGCCAGTAGCTTGAGACTAGCAAGCGAGCAGTACGTC. This sequence encodes CASSLRLASEQYV.

The rearrangement links TRBV19 to TRBJ1-3; D is uncertain. The CDR3 contains 13 residues. Deletions cut 1 base from V and 2 bases from J, with 3 bases between. Germline CDR1 and CDR2: LNHDA and SQIVND (reference sequence). The CDR3 sequence is CASSIGAGNTIYF. CDR3 coding DNA: TGTGCCAGTAGTATAGGCGCTGGAAACACCATATATTTT.

The chain has TRBV4-2 and TRBJ2-3; 7 positions agree with TRBD2. The V and J ends lost 3 bases and 0 bases, in that order; junction bases with no gene match: 3. The CDR3 sequence is 15 residues long. Germline V gene data show CDR1 as LGHNA and CDR2 as YNFKEQ. The DNA of the CDR3 is TGTGCCAGCAGCCAGTGGGGGGGAAGCACAGATACGCAGTATTTT. Protein product: CASSQWGGSTDTQYF.

About this clone itself: Other nucleotide sequences from this sample produce the same CDR3. The chain joins TRBV4-1 to TRBJ1-3; TRBD1 is a possible D gene (6 bases). The CDR3 sequence is 15 residues long. The V end lost 0 bases, the J end lost 4 bases, and 10 bases lay between the germline ends. CDR1 and CDR2 from the germline V gene are MGHRA and YSYEKL. The CDR3 nucleotides are TGCGCCAGCAGCCAAGACAGGGGTACAGGAAACACCATATATTTT. Protein: CASSQDRGTGNTIYF.

This sequence joins TRBV7-9 and TRBJ2-7, with D uncertain. This CDR3 region has 15 residues. Germline V gene data show CDR1 as SEHNR and CDR2 as FQNEAQ (reference sequence). Between the trimmed V and J ends, which lost 4 bases and 9 bases, there was a span of 22 bases. CDR3 DNA: TGTGCCAGCAGCTATCTCCCCAAGGGCCAAGCCGGGCAGTACTTC. The encoded protein is CASSYLPKGQAGQYF.

This clone was recorded once. The V and J genes are TRBV9 and TRBJ1-6; tentatively, D is TRBD1 (5 bases). Trimming cost V 3 bases and J 6 bases, with 10 bases left between them. The CDR3 runs to 14 residues. Germline V gene lookup returns CDR1 SGDLS and CDR2 YYNGEE. CDR3 amino acids: CASSGTGPNSPLHF. CDR3 DNA: TGTGCCAGCAGCGGAACAGGCCCTAATTCACCCCTCCACTTT.

This chain links TRBV10-2 with TRBJ1-1, with TRBD1 as a possible D gene (6 bases). The V end was cut by 1 base, the J end by 5 bases, with 23 bases between. The CDR3 covers 18 residues. Germline lookup yields CDR1 WSHSY and CDR2 SAAADI. This chain's CDR3 is CASSELWGTTGPGTEAFF. The DNA of the CDR3 is TGCGCCAGCAGTGAGTTGTGGGGGACGACAGGCCCTGGGACTGAAGCTTTCTTT.

The V gene is TRBV28, the J gene TRBJ2-7; D perhaps matches TRBD2 (7 bases). Germline CDR1 is MDHEN and CDR2 is SYDVKM. The CDR3 sequence is 15 residues long. The V end lost 8 bases, the J end lost 0 bases, and 17 bases lay between the germline ends. The CDR3 here is CASRGGATPSYEQYF. Here the CDR3 DNA reads TGTGCCAGCCGAGGGGGGGCGACCCCCTCCTACGAGCAGTACTTC.

The J gene is TRBJ2-1, the V gene TRBV27, with D tentatively TRBD1 (6 bases). This CDR3 is 18 amino acids long. Germline-derived CDR1 and CDR2 are MNHEY and SMNVEV (reference sequence). V lost 4 bases to trimming and J lost 2 bases, with 21 bases between them. As DNA, the CDR3 is TGTGCCAGCAGTTACCTCCGGGACATCGAACTTACCTACAATGAGCAGTTCTTC. This gives the protein CASSYLRDIELTYNEQFF.

The CDR3 sequence is CASSHHTGELFF. The CDR3 DNA sequence: TGTGCCAGCAGTCACCACACCGGGGAGCTGTTTTTT. The genes are TRBV6-5 and TRBJ2-2; no reliable D call. Germline V gene sequence: CDR1 MNHEY, CDR2 SVGAGI. The CDR3 extends over 12 amino acids. Trimming took 5 bases from V and 3 from J, leaving 4 bases between them.

This clone was found once. The gene calls are TRBV13 and TRBJ2-5; D ambiguous. The CDR3 consists of 14 residues. Trimming stripped 5 bases from V and 5 bases from J, with 15 bases between. The V gene's germline CDR1 is PRHDT and CDR2 FYEKMQ (reference sequence). Here the CDR3 reads CASSTRLSGETQYF. CDR3 DNA: TGTGCCAGCAGCACCCGGCTGTCCGGGGAGACCCAGTACTTC.

This chain links TRBV28 with TRBJ2-5, with 13 bases identical to TRBD2. Germline V gene data show CDR1 as MDHEN and CDR2 as SYDVKM. The CDR3 has 15 residues. V lost 6 bases to trimming and J lost 5 bases; unmatched junction nucleotides: 6. CDR3 loop: CASRMGLAGSETQYF. In nucleotides, the CDR3 is TGTGCCAGCAGGATGGGACTAGCGGGGTCGGAGACCCAGTACTTC. Full variable domain (rest looked up from reference TRBV28 and TRBJ2-5): DVKVTQSSRYLVKRTGEKVFLECVQDMDHENMFWYRQDPGLGLRLIYFSYDVKMKEKGDIPEGYSVSREKKERFSLILESASTNQTSMYLCASRMGLAGSETQYFGPGTRLLVL.

The chain links TRBV11-2 to TRBJ2-1; a possible D gene is TRBD2 (6 bases). V gave up 1 base and J gave up 9 bases, with 22 bases separating them. The CDR3 spans 17 residues. Germline CDR1 SGHAT, CDR2 FQNNGV. The CDR3 DNA sequence: TGTGCCAGCAGCTTAGTATTAATCCGGGGGATCGGGGGTGAGCAGTTCTTC. Its translation is CASSLVLIRGIGGEQFF.

The J gene is TRBJ2-1, the V gene TRBV2; 9 nucleotides agree with TRBD2. CDR1 and CDR2 from the germline V gene are SNHLY and FYNNEI. This CDR3 region has 17 residues. V dropped 3 bases and J dropped 2; count of bases not matched to a gene: 8. The CDR3 here is CASSEFKGLATYNEQFF. The CDR3 nucleotides read TGTGCCAGCAGTGAGTTTAAGGGACTAGCCACCTACAATGAGCAGTTCTTC.